The clone carrying this TCR beta chain was recorded at least ten times. Its specificity is unknown. This CDR3 is built from 15 residues. V was pared by 6 bases and J by 0 bases, with 12 bases between. CDR1 and CDR2 from the germline V gene are SQVTM and ANQGSEA. The data belong to a study of read filtering for tumor transcriptome and immune sequencing. General study findings and limits: In IR-seq, single-read clonotypes were approximately 79% of clonotypes but 3% to 3.5% of reads.

Molecular barcoded adaptors covering alpha/delta and beta/gamma chains were used on 400 ng RNA. TCRdb ran MiXCR on the reads and lists one entry per CDR3 protein. The table includes over 50,000 distinct CDR3 sequences, 15% to 20% detected once. The genes are TRBV29-1 and TRBJ2-6; unclear D gene. The sample comprised a population of CD138-negative cells sorted from bone marrow. The clonotype originates from a donor at least 40 years old with multiple myeloma. This chain's CDR3 is CSVGGPTSGANVLTF. CDR3 in DNA: TGCAGCGTCGGCGGCCCGACCTCTGGGGCCAACGTCCTGACTTTC.